A selection of T cell receptor beta chains follows, all from one sample in a study of blood T cell repertoires in COVID-19. Clones were read by immunoSEQ multiplex PCR, and TCRdb kept only the in-frame ones, dropping some. The data contain 250,000 to 350,000 clones, around 89% of them singletons. Sequencing was performed on peripheral blood. These receptor sequences come from a man in his thirties or forties with acute or convalescent COVID-19. CDR3s include the opening cysteine and the closing phenylalanine or tryptophan. The order of the fields is V gene, J gene, clone size, CDR3 protein. The listing skips clone size in some rows; elsewhere it reads once, few, many or a size class.

>TRBV10-3|TRBJ1-1|-
CAIREDTGYTEAFF
>TRBV7-9|TRBJ2-2|-
CASSIRGGSHTGELFF
>TRBV23-1|TRBJ2-3|-
CASSQILGQERTDTQYF
>TRBV27|TRBJ2-5|-
CASSLILAGGPETQYF
>TRBV10-2|TRBJ1-2|-
CASSEGRNYGYTF
>TRBV5-4|TRBJ1-2|few
CASSLVQGGYGYTF
>TRBV20-1|TRBJ2-7|-
CSASSGGHPRSYEQYF
>TRBV27|TRBJ2-7|-
CASSAPDRGEQYF
>TRBV9|TRBJ2-5|-
CASSARQGETQYF
>TRBV14|TRBJ1-4|-
CASSQEGGQYEKLFF
>TRBV2|TRBJ1-6|-
CASRGGRSGSPLHF
>TRBV5-8|TRBJ2-2|-
CASSSGTIAGGPTGELFF
>TRBV12-3/TRBV12-4|TRBJ1-1|-
CASRPGTSEAFF
>TRBV7-9|TRBJ1-2|-
CASSPWAGSYGYTF
>TRBV13|TRBJ1-2|once
CASSLGLGGYGYTF
>TRBV3-1/TRBV3-2|TRBJ2-1|-
CASSPAGAGNEQFF
>TRBV3-1/TRBV3-2|TRBJ1-1|-
CASSQKGDRRPVFF
>TRBV6-5|TRBJ1-1|once
CASTPDRGRTEAFF
>TRBV10-3|TRBJ1-4|-
CAISERGQAEKLFF
>TRBV5-1|TRBJ1-4|-
CASSLVGTGEKLFF
>TRBV9|TRBJ1-5|-
CASSDGTGDSNQPQHF
>TRBV27|TRBJ1-4|-
CASSSRDRPGEKLFF
>TRBV9|TRBJ2-1|-
CASSVDAGWGEQFF
>TRBV19|TRBJ1-2|-
CASSSTADYGYTF
>TRBV11-2|TRBJ1-4|-
CASSADRGEKLFF
>TRBV6-4|TRBJ1-2|-
CASSSQGYGGYTF
>TRBV3-1/TRBV3-2|TRBJ2-1|-
CASSQAVSSYNEQFF
>TRBV10-2|TRBJ1-2|once
CASSDGQGWGGYTF
>TRBV28|TRBJ1-5|-
CASSLSGAGNQPQHF
>TRBV12-3/TRBV12-4|TRBJ1-2|once
CASSLLYYGYTF
>TRBV7-6|TRBJ2-1|-
CASSQTPGTGVYNEQFF
>TRBV7-9|TRBJ2-1|-
CASSHWDRANEQFF
>TRBV19|TRBJ2-7|-
CASSMLGPYEQYF
>TRBV11-2|TRBJ1-2|once
CASSAYGMAYGYTF
>TRBV11-2|TRBJ2-3|-
CASSSLDSSTDTQYF
>TRBV18|TRBJ2-2|-
CASSPGPNTGELFF
>TRBV28|TRBJ1-3|-
CASSLLGHSGNTIYF
>TRBV29-1|TRBJ2-1|-
CSVEDPSGLAGANVFLEFF